This TCR beta chain was found in a study of blood T cells in healthy people across ages. Study-wide findings and caveats: Naive and antigen-experienced cells could not be conclusively compared, given unsorted PBMCs.

Per-sample yields of isolated PBMCs were at least 6.5 million. A sample-barcoded 5' primer and a J-beta primer mix were used in a second PCR of roughly 6 to 11 cycles. Every sample returned 3 million or more CDR3-containing paired-end reads. TCRdb used MiXCR to reprocess the 5' RACE reads, holding one entry per CDR3 protein. Among roughly 1,800,000 distinct CDR3 sequences, just under 50% were seen once, and the ten largest hold approximately 2.1%. A few counts support this clonotype. What it binds is unknown. This TCR was recovered from a woman between 40 and 55 years old in good health. The source material was blood.

The CDR3 protein is CASSQMTGTTSGANVLTF. The CDR3 DNA is TGCGCCAGCAGCCAGATGACAGGGACCACCTCTGGGGCCAACGTCCTGACTTTC. The chain links TRBV4-3 to TRBJ2-6; 7 positions agree with TRBD1. The CDR3 spans 18 residues. V shed 3 bases, J shed 0 bases, and the junction held 8 bases outside the gene matches. The V gene's germline CDR1 is LGHNA and CDR2 YSLEER.